The 8 T cell receptor beta chains in this list originate from one sample, sequenced in a study of radiation and T cells in renal cell carcinoma. Time point described: blood 4 weeks post-SBRT, at nephrectomy. Treatment indicated: 15 Gy SBRT to primary tumor, nephrectomy 4 weeks later. Using immunoSEQ multiplex PCR, the repertoire was profiled, and TCRdb retains in-frame clones only, with some absent. Of approximately 90,000 clones listed, roughly 80% are singletons. The material sequenced was blood, taken from a patient whose treatment included radiotherapy and nephrectomy. Source of these receptors: a man in his forties or fifties with renal cell carcinoma.

V usage is TRBV4-2 and J usage is TRBJ2-3; 9 bases map to TRBD1. V lost 1 base, J lost 6 bases, and 8 bases stayed unmatched. Per the germline V gene, CDR1 is LGHNA and CDR2 is YNFKEQ. The CDR3 consists of 16 residues. This chain's CDR3 is CASSQATGGRVDTQYF. DNA for the CDR3: TGTGCCAGCAGCCAAGCGACAGGGGGTCGGGTCGATACGCAGTATTTT.

V gene TRBV11-2 combines with J gene TRBJ2-3; 8 bases agree with TRBD2. From germline, CDR1 is SGHAT and CDR2 FQNNGV. The trim removed 0 bases at V and 5 bases at J, leaving 7 bases unmatched. This CDR3 region has 16 residues. The chain's CDR3 is CASSLEPSGYLDTQYF. CDR3 nucleotides: TGTGCCAGCAGCTTAGAGCCTAGCGGGTATCTAGATACGCAGTATTTT.

This chain connects TRBV7-2 to TRBJ2-7; 11 positions agree with TRBD2. V lost 1 base, J lost 3 bases, and 5 bases stayed unmatched. CDR3 length equals 16 residues. Germline V CDR1 and CDR2: SGHTA, FQGNSA. The CDR3 nucleotides are TGTGCCAGCAGCTTAGGACTAGCGGGGAGATTCTACGAGCAGTACTTC. Its translation: CASSLGLAGRFYEQYF. Together with reference TRBV7-2 and TRBJ2-7, the CDR3 gives the full variable domain: GAGVSQSPSNKVTEKGKDVELRCDPISGHTALYWYRQSLGQGLEFLIYFQGNSAPDKSGLPSDRFSAERTGGSVSTLTIQRTQQEDSAVYLCASSLGLAGRFYEQYFGPGTRLTVT.

This sequence joins TRBV4-3 and TRBJ2-2; D uncertain. Between the trimmed V and J ends, which lost 4 bases and 4 bases, there was a span of 10 bases. The CDR3 contains 14 residues. Germline-derived CDR1 and CDR2 are LGHNA and YSLEER. The CDR3 region is CASSPSWATGELFF. CDR3 coding DNA: TGCGCCAGCAGCCCGTCCTGGGCCACCGGGGAGCTGTTTTTT.

The chain uses TRBV2 and TRBJ1-5; D is ambiguous. V gave up 1 base and J gave up 6 bases, with 7 bases separating them. Germline V lookup: CDR1 SNHLY, CDR2 FYNNEI. The CDR3 is made up of 13 amino acids. CDR3 region: CASSEEVRQPQHF. CDR3 nucleotides: TGTGCCAGCAGTGAAGAAGTTCGTCAGCCCCAGCATTTT. The whole variable domain, remainder taken from reference TRBV2 and TRBJ1-5, is EPEVTQTPSHQVTQMGQEVILRCVPISNHLYFYWYRQILGQKVEFLVSFYNNEISEKSEIFDDQFSVERPDGSNFTLKIRSTKLEDSAMYFCASSEEVRQPQHFGDGTRLSIL.

In this sample, this clone turned up once. V gene TRBV14 combines with J gene TRBJ2-1, with unresolved D. The CDR3 loop spans 12 amino acids. Germline assignment: CDR1 SGHDN and CDR2 FVKESK. V was shortened by 3 bases and J by 4 bases, with 4 bases between the two germline ends. CDR3 nucleotide sequence: TGTGCCAGCAGCCAGAGGTACAATGAGCAGTTCTTC. The encoded protein is CASSQRYNEQFF.

The chain recombines TRBV11-2 with TRBJ1-1; weak D call: TRBD1 (5 bases). The CDR3 is 14 amino acids. The V end lost 5 bases, the J end lost 2 bases, and 12 bases lay between the germline ends. Looked up from germline, CDR1 is SGHAT and CDR2 is FQNNGV. The DNA of the CDR3 is TGTGCCAGCAGCGCGGGACTTAGTAACACTGAAGCTTTCTTT. Translating gives CASSAGLSNTEAFF.

This chain joins TRBV7-6 and TRBJ2-3; D is undetermined. The CDR3 spans 13 residues. Trimming removed 5 bases at V and 4 bases at J, with 10 bases between. From germline, CDR1 is SGHVS and CDR2 FNYEAQ. CDR3 coding DNA: TGTGCCAGCAGCCTAGGTGCTCCAGATACGCAGTATTTT. Residues: CASSLGAPDTQYF.